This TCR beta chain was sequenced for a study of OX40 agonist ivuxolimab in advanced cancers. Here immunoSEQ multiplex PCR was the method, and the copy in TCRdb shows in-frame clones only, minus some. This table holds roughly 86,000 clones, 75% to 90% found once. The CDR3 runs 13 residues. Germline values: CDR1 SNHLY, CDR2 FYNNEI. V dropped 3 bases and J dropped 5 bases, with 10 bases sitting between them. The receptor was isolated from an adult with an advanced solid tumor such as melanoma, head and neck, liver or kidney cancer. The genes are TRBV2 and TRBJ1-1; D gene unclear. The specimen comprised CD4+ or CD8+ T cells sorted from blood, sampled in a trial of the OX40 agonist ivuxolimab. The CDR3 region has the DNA TGTGCCAGCAGTGATCAAGGGCGAACTGAAGCTTTCTTT. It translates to CASSDQGRTEAFF.